Detailed here is one T cell receptor beta chain. Its antigen is currently not known. Qualities for individual bases were not recorded, and no much larger clone is one base off. The data are from a study of blood T cells in healthy people across ages (dated by TCRdb to about 2015). Broadly, across the study: In model experiments, template switching captured roughly one uniquely barcoded TCR beta cDNA molecule for every two T cells. The study measured age-related changes in TCR beta repertoire diversity using deep sequencing normalized with unique cDNA molecular identifiers. The donors were divided into four age groups: young (average about 15 years), middle-aged (roughly 40), aged (62) and long-lived (roughly 86). Donors of different ages were randomly distributed across sequencing lanes to avoid experimental bias. The study analyzed two additional independent replicas of 1 million unique cDNA reads from the same blood draw for two donors, one aged 18 to 29 and one aged 80 or older. Broader findings and caveats from the paper: Because profiling used bulk unsorted PBMCs, naive and antigen-experienced compartments could not be compared conclusively. The long-lived group showed more naive CD4+ T cells, fewer expanded clones and increased TCR diversity than the aged group, suggesting age selection. Total diversity estimates from one million sequenced T cells were considered lower bounds and underestimates. Observed TCR beta diversity per million T cells fell roughly linearly with age, and a significant reduction was already apparent by age about 43. Observed TCR beta diversity correlated strongly with the percentage of naive T cells measured by flow cytometry. Because the CMV infection status of the donors was unknown, age-related changes in expanded clonotypes may potentially have been confounded.

Systemically healthy Caucasian individuals from Russia, 39 in total and aged about 6 to 100 years, were included as donors. Around 10 milliliters of peripheral blood were drawn from each donor into EDTA-treated Vacutainer tubes. Ficoll-Paque density-gradient centrifugation was used to isolate PBMCs, with at least 6.5 million per sample. Total RNA was extracted from PBMCs with Trizol reagent, with at least 5 micrograms obtained per sample. The percentages of naive CD45RAhigh/CD27high T cells were determined by flow cytometry on a PBMC aliquot from every donor. The library relied on 5' RACE. The second PCR ran for about 6 to 11 cycles and used a J-beta primer mix along with a sample-barcoded 5' primer. A unique molecular identifier was introduced onto each TCR beta cDNA molecule by a template-switch 5' adaptor carrying 12 random nucleotides. At least 3 million CDR3-containing paired-end reads were obtained from each sample. First-strand cDNA was synthesized from all RNA with the Mint cDNA synthesis kit, primed by a TRBC-specific oligonucleotide. Following uracil-DNA glycosylase treatment, a first 18-cycle PCR with universal primers M1SS and BC2_uni_R was performed on all cDNA. The paper's data handling went like this. Each sample was normalized by randomly selecting 1 million high-quality reads, each carrying a distinct molecular identifier. Instead of being binned into consensus sequences, reads that shared molecular identifiers were thrown out. MiTCR, set to a Q25 quality threshold and the strictest error-elimination algorithm, was used for CDR3 identification, clonotype clustering and error correction. A nonparametric unseen species model with Euler transformation was used to estimate a lower bound on total TCR beta diversity. TCRdb redid the processing of the public reads, applying fastp at Q25 and MiXCR, and retained in-frame beta chains. For every CDR3 protein sequence, its rows merge into one entry that carries the most common genes and DNA. The V and J calls here are based on TCRdb, not the publication. Across this sample there are 1.5 million to 2 million distinct CDR3 sequences, with around 42% seen only once. The top ten hold 20% to 25% of the sample.

V drops 5 bases and J drops 4 bases, leaving 15 bases in between. CDR1 and CDR2 are read off the germline V gene as SGHTA and FQGNSA. The CDR3, from cysteine to phenylalanine, totals 15 residues. The CDR3 DNA has 45 bases and is translated from base 1. Sequenced: blood. This chain is built from TRBV7-2 and TRBJ2-1; D gene: possibly TRBD2, on 6 matching bases. The sequence was collected from a human donor in good health. CDR3 protein: CASSAAGTRYNEQFF. The sequence in DNA is TGTGCCAGCAGCGCCGCCGGGACTCGATACAATGAGCAGTTCTTC.